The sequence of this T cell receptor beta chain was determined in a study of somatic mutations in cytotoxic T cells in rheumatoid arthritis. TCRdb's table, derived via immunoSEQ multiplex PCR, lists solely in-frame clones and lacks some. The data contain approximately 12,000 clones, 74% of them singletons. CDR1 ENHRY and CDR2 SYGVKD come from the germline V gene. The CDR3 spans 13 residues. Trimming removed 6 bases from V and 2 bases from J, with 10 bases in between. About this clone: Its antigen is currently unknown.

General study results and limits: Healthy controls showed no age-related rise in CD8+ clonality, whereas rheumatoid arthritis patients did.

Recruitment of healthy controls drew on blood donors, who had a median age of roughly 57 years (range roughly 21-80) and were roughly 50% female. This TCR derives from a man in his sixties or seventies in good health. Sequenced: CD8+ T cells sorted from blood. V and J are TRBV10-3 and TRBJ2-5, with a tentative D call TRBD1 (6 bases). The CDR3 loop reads CAIRATGQETQYF. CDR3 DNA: TGTGCCATCAGGGCGACAGGACAAGAGACCCAGTACTTC.